These 17 T cell receptor beta chains share one sample of origin, sequenced in a study of post-analysis software for immune sequencing data. Study-wide results and caveats: The study found TRBV5-6, TRBV5-1 and TRBV20-1 among five or six TRBV segments more frequent in patients than controls.

Built from TCR beta cDNA, the libraries had unique molecular identifiers in them. TCRdb fed the PCR reads into MiXCR, producing one record per CDR3 protein. The sample holds a few hundred thousand distinct CDR3 sequences, approximately 33% seen once. These receptors' antigens are unknown. Source material: blood. Source of these receptors: a girl aged 10 to 17 with multiple sclerosis.

A few counts support this clonotype. The rearrangement uses TRBV20-1 and TRBJ1-2; 7 bases are shared with TRBD1. The CDR3 is 13 residues long. Germline V gene lookup returns CDR1 DFQATT and CDR2 SNEGSKA (reference sequence). V dropped 3 bases and J dropped 4; count of bases not matched to a gene: 5. This chain's CDR3 is CSARGQRGYGYTF. The CDR3 DNA is TGCAGTGCTAGGGGACAGAGGGGCTATGGCTACACCTTC.

V gene TRBV12-3 or TRBV12-4 combines with J gene TRBJ2-5, with D possibly matching TRBD1 (5 bases). The CDR3 consists of 13 residues. Trimming removed 6 bases at V and 2 bases at J, with 10 bases between. In DNA, the CDR3 is TGTGCCAGCAGACTGACAGAACAAGAGACCCAGTACTTC. As protein: CASRLTEQETQYF.

V usage is TRBV4-1 and J usage is TRBJ2-1; 12 nucleotides match TRBD2. Germline trimming cut 4 bases from V and 0 bases from J; bases unmatched to any gene: 10. Germline V CDR1 and CDR2: MGHRA, YSYEKL. The CDR3 contains 19 residues. CDR3 in amino acids: CASSPLTSGGLSSYNEQFF. The CDR3 bases are TGCGCCAGCAGCCCTTTGACTAGCGGGGGCCTTAGCTCCTACAATGAGCAGTTCTTC.

The chain couples TRBV29-1 to TRBJ2-6; maybe TRBD2 (6 bases). Trimming removed 6 bases from V and 0 bases from J, with 12 bases in between. Germline V gives CDR1 SQVTM, CDR2 ANQGSEA. The CDR3 is 15 amino acids. The CDR3 region has the DNA TGCAGCGTGACCGGGGGAGACTCTGGGGCCAACGTCCTGACTTTC. It specifies CSVTGGDSGANVLTF.

This clonotype was recorded a few times. The gene calls are TRBV20-1 and TRBJ1-2; TRBD1 matches 8 bases. Germline CDR1 reads DFQATT; CDR2 reads SNEGSKA (reference sequence). This CDR3 contains 13 residues. V was pared by 4 bases and J by 7 bases, with 8 bases of the junction left unmatched. CDR3 sequence reads: CSATDREGIGYTF. DNA for the CDR3: TGCAGTGCTACGGACAGGGAGGGTATTGGCTACACCTTC.

This clonotype was seen repeatedly, ten times or more. The chain couples TRBV7-2 to TRBJ2-1; 9 positions agree with TRBD2. Germline loops: CDR1 SGHTA, CDR2 FQGNSA. V was pared by 1 base and J by 10 bases, with 2 bases of the junction left unmatched. This CDR3 is 13 amino acids long. The DNA of the CDR3 is TGTGCCAGCAGCTTAGAAGCGGGGGGCGAGCAGTTCTTC. Protein product: CASSLEAGGEQFF.

This clonotype was counted between two and nine times. The chain links TRBV12-3 or TRBV12-4 to TRBJ1-5; TRBD1 might be the D (6 bases). The CDR3 length is 12 residues. V lost 7 bases, J lost 9 bases, and 13 bases lay in between. In DNA form, the CDR3 reads TGTGCCAGCAAGGGGGGCGGGGGGCCCCAGCATTTT. Amino acids: CASKGGGGPQHF.

This clonotype turned up a few times. The J gene is TRBJ1-2, the V gene TRBV2; D gene ambiguous. The CDR3 loop spans 14 amino acids. Germline CDR1 SNHLY, CDR2 FYNNEI. V shed 4 bases and J shed 8 bases, with 17 bases lying between them. Written as DNA, the CDR3 is TGTGCCAGCAGTGTTTATCGCCAACCAGCCGGCTACACCTTC. Protein sequence: CASSVYRQPAGYTF.

This clonotype was found a few times. The rearrangement joins TRBV20-1 to TRBJ2-7, with D tentatively TRBD2 (6 bases). CDR1 DFQATT and CDR2 SNEGSKA come from the germline V gene (reference sequence). The V end lost 3 bases, the J end lost 6 bases, and 21 bases lay between the germline ends. CDR3 length: 15 residues. CDR3 sequence (DNA): TGCAGTGCTAGCCCTACGACAAGGGGAGGTTCCGAGCAGTACTTC. Translating it yields CSASPTTRGGSEQYF.

The chain combines TRBV12-3 or TRBV12-4 with TRBJ1-5; 7 nucleotides agree with TRBD1. This CDR3 spans 16 amino acids. V dropped 7 bases and J dropped 2; count of bases not matched to a gene: 11. CDR3 amino acids: CASTPAGGRGNQPQHF. Here the CDR3 DNA reads TGTGCCAGCACGCCGGCAGGGGGGAGAGGCAATCAGCCCCAGCATTTT.

The V gene is TRBV20-1, the J gene TRBJ1-2, with 9 nucleotides matching TRBD1. Germline V CDR1 and CDR2: DFQATT, SNEGSKA (reference sequence). The trim removed 6 bases at V and 8 bases at J, leaving 4 bases unmatched. CDR3 length: 11 residues. CDR3 in amino acids: CSAGTGPGYTF. In DNA form, the CDR3 reads TGCAGTGCCGGGACAGGGCCCGGCTACACCTTC.

The chain combines TRBV7-9 with TRBJ2-5, with 7 bases lining up with TRBD1. CDR3 length: 14 residues. Germline CDR1 is SEHNR and CDR2 is FQNEAQ (reference sequence). Germline trimming cut 3 bases from V and 1 base from J; bases unmatched to any gene: 2. This CDR3 is CASSLGQPQETQYF. CDR3 DNA: TGTGCCAGCAGCTTGGGACAGCCCCAAGAGACCCAGTACTTC. The whole variable domain, remainder taken from reference TRBV7-9 and TRBJ2-5, is DTGVSQNPRHKITKRGQNVTFRCDPISEHNRLYWYRQTLGQGPEFLTYFQNEAQLEKSRLLSDRFSAERPKGSFSTLEIQRTEQGDSAMYLCASSLGQPQETQYFGPGTRLLVL.

Written as DNA, the CDR3 is TGTGCCAGCAGCTCCGGGACGAACTCCTACGAGCAGTACTTC. As protein: CASSSGTNSYEQYF. This sequence joins TRBV7-2 and TRBJ2-7; D tentatively reads TRBD1 or TRBD2 (5 bases each). The CDR3 extends over 14 amino acids. V shed 4 bases and J shed 0 bases, with 10 bases lying between them. Germline V gives CDR1 SGHTA, CDR2 FQGNSA.

This clonotype was detected a few times. V and J are TRBV12-3 or TRBV12-4 and TRBJ2-5; TRBD2 is a possible D gene (5 bases). The CDR3 is 15 residues long. V was cut by 3 bases and J by 5 bases, with 16 bases left in between. CDR3 bases: TGTGCCAGCAGTTTCCCCTCCAGCGGAAGGGAGACCCAGTACTTC. Translated: CASSFPSSGRETQYF.

The table lists this clonotype with a few counts. This rearrangement joins TRBV20-1 to TRBJ2-3; D is tentatively TRBD1 or TRBD2 (5 bases each). CDR1 is DFQATT and CDR2 is SNEGSKA in the germline V gene (reference sequence). V was trimmed by 2 bases and J by 5 bases, leaving 8 bases between them. This CDR3 has 12 residues. CDR3 in amino acids: CSARWGRDTQYF. As DNA, the CDR3 is TGCAGTGCTAGATGGGGGAGAGATACGCAGTATTTT.

This clonotype was found many times. The V and J genes are TRBV6-5 and TRBJ2-7; D might be TRBD1 (6 bases). This CDR3 has 15 amino acids. Germline CDR1 and CDR2: MNHEY and SVGAGI. V was shortened by 6 bases and J by 5 bases, with 20 bases between the two germline ends. The CDR3 DNA reads TGTGCCAGCAGCCAACCGGACAGACTTGCCAACGAGCAGTACTTC. Translating it yields CASSQPDRLANEQYF.

This clonotype occurred a few times. This sequence joins TRBV25-1 and TRBJ2-7; 10 nucleotides match TRBD1. Germline values: CDR1 MGHDK, CDR2 SYGVNS. The CDR3 has 15 residues. After removal of 1 base from V and 2 bases from J, the junction contained 2 bases not matched to a gene. The CDR3 DNA reads TGTGCCAGCAGTGAATGGGGGACAGGGGCCTACGAGCAGTACTTC. This sequence encodes CASSEWGTGAYEQYF.